A selection of T cell receptor beta chains follows, all from one sample in a study of T cells in Graves' hyperthyroidism and ophthalmopathy. From the multiplex PCR reads, TCRdb called clonotypes with MiXCR, one entry per CDR3 protein. This sample yields fewer than 350,000 distinct CDR3 sequences, of which approximately 16% are seen a single time; 30% belongs to the top ten. Sequences were obtained from blood. Receptors originate from a woman in her forties or fifties with Graves' hyperthyroidism that later progressed to Graves' ophthalmopathy. Both conserved end residues are part of each CDR3. Each record gives: CDR3 DNA, CDR3 protein, J gene, D gene, V gene, clone size. The D gene is left open where the match is weak. The size field is filled for only some rows; it gives once, few, many or a size class.

cdr3_nt: TGTGCCAGCAGCCAGAGACTAGCGGGAGACTCCACCGGGGAGCTGTTTTTT
cdr3_aa: CASSQRLAGDSTGELFF
j_call: TRBJ2-2
d_call: TRBD2
v_call: TRBV4-2
clone_size: few

cdr3_nt: TGTGCCAGCAGCGACCGGGACAGCACTGAAGCTTTCTTT
cdr3_aa: CASSDRDSTEAFF
j_call: TRBJ1-1
d_call: TRBD1
v_call: TRBV3-1
clone_size: -

cdr3_nt: TGTGCCAGCAGCTTCCAGGATGTCTATGGCTACACCTTC
cdr3_aa: CASSFQDVYGYTF
j_call: TRBJ1-2
d_call: -
v_call: TRBV7-9
clone_size: -

cdr3_nt: TGCAGTGCTAGAGCTGTCAGGAACACTGAAGCTTTCTTT
cdr3_aa: CSARAVRNTEAFF
j_call: TRBJ1-1
d_call: -
v_call: TRBV20-1
clone_size: many

cdr3_nt: TGTGCCAGCAGCTTAGGGACATGGGGAAACACCATATATTTT
cdr3_aa: CASSLGTWGNTIYF
j_call: TRBJ1-3
d_call: -
v_call: TRBV7-8
clone_size: -

cdr3_nt: TGTGCCAGCAGTGAAGCGAAACAGGGGGCGCGAAGAAACACTGAAGCTTTCTTT
cdr3_aa: CASSEAKQGARRNTEAFF
j_call: TRBJ1-1
d_call: TRBD1
v_call: TRBV6-1
clone_size: many

cdr3_nt: TGTGCCAGCAGACCCGGGACAGGCAATCAGCCCCAGCATTTT
cdr3_aa: CASRPGTGNQPQHF
j_call: TRBJ1-5
d_call: TRBD1
v_call: TRBV6-2/TRBV6-3
clone_size: -

cdr3_nt: TGTGCCAGCAGTGAAAGGACAGCCACCTACGAGCAGTACTTC
cdr3_aa: CASSERTATYEQYF
j_call: TRBJ2-7
d_call: -
v_call: TRBV6-1
clone_size: many

cdr3_nt: TGCAGTGCTAGAGAAACCCTCCTAGCCAAAAACATTCAGTACTTC
cdr3_aa: CSARETLLAKNIQYF
j_call: TRBJ2-4
d_call: -
v_call: TRBV20-1
clone_size: -

cdr3_nt: TGTGCCAGCAGCCTAAACCGGGAGAGGGGGTACAATGAGCAGTTCTTC
cdr3_aa: CASSLNRERGYNEQFF
j_call: TRBJ2-1
d_call: -
v_call: TRBV7-2
clone_size: -

cdr3_nt: TGTGCCGGGGGGGGGGGAAATTCACCCCTCCACTTT
cdr3_aa: CAGGGGNSPLHF
j_call: TRBJ1-6
d_call: -
v_call: TRBV28
clone_size: many

cdr3_nt: TGTGCCAGCAGCTTCGGCAGGACAGGGGAGGATGAGCAGTTCTTC
cdr3_aa: CASSFGRTGEDEQFF
j_call: TRBJ2-1
d_call: TRBD1
v_call: TRBV7-9
clone_size: few

cdr3_nt: TGTGCCAGCAGTTTCCGCAGGGTGGTCGACTATGGCTACACCTTC
cdr3_aa: CASSFRRVVDYGYTF
j_call: TRBJ1-2
d_call: -
v_call: TRBV28
clone_size: many

cdr3_nt: TGTGCCAGCAGTTCCTTTAGAGTAGCGGGGAACACAGATACGCAGTATTTT
cdr3_aa: CASSSFRVAGNTDTQYF
j_call: TRBJ2-3
d_call: TRBD2
v_call: TRBV27
clone_size: many

cdr3_nt: TGTGCCAGCAGCTTGTTTGGGTGGGGGCAAGGAACTGAAGCTTTCTTT
cdr3_aa: CASSLFGWGQGTEAFF
j_call: TRBJ1-1
d_call: -
v_call: TRBV5-5
clone_size: -

cdr3_nt: TGTGCCAACAGCTACCCCGTCGGAGGATTGAGCACAGATACGCAGTATTTT
cdr3_aa: CANSYPVGGLSTDTQYF
j_call: TRBJ2-3
d_call: -
v_call: TRBV7-2
clone_size: many

cdr3_nt: TGCAGTGCTAGATCAGGGGGATCCGGGGAGCTGTTTTTT
cdr3_aa: CSARSGGSGELFF
j_call: TRBJ2-2
d_call: TRBD1
v_call: TRBV20-1
clone_size: -